The clone carrying this T cell receptor (beta chain) was counted many times. Trimming took 5 bases from V and 5 from J, leaving 19 bases between them. The germline gives CDR1 SGHRS, CDR2 YFSETQ. The CDR3 has 15 residues. The data originate from a study of T cells in Graves' hyperthyroidism and ophthalmopathy. Researchers took RNA transcripts and amplified the TCR beta CDR3 regions from them. The primer set for the first-round RT-PCR of the TCR CDR3 was HTBI. MiXCR, applied by TCRdb to the multiplex PCR reads, yields one record per CDR3 protein. This table holds tens of thousands of distinct CDR3 sequences, just under 50% found once. Patients aged 18 to 65 had newly diagnosed hyperthyroidism of under 2 months' duration. Every diagnosis used clinical symptoms, serum thyroxine and TRAb, thyroid ultrasound and orbital computed tomography.

The TCR was taken from a woman in her forties or fifties with Graves' hyperthyroidism that later progressed to Graves' ophthalmopathy. The sample comprised blood. This chain connects TRBV5-1 to TRBJ2-5; possible D gene TRBD1, 7 bases. This CDR3 reads CASSGPGGREETQYF. The CDR3 DNA is TGCGCCAGCAGTGGGCCAGGGGGTCGGGAGGAGACCCAGTACTTC.